This entry describes one TCR beta chain. This specimen belongs to a study of blood T cell repertoires in COVID-19. Between the trimmed V and J ends, which lost 3 bases and 7 bases, there was a span of 9 bases. Germline CDR1 MDHEN, CDR2 SYDVKM. The CDR3 is 13 residues long. Only in-frame clones appear in the TCRdb table, and some are missing; sequencing was by immunoSEQ multiplex PCR. There are tens of thousands of clones in the sample; more than 80% occur only once, and approximately 0.74% lies in the top ten. This clonotype originated in a woman aged 80 or over with acute or convalescent COVID-19. Input material: peripheral blood. The V gene is TRBV28, the J gene TRBJ1-4; D is unclear. CDR3: CASSFPGGEKLFF. CDR3 nucleotide sequence: TGTGCCAGCAGTTTTCCGGGAGGTGAAAAACTGTTTTTT.